Included here is one TCR beta chain sequence, with context. The antigen remains undetermined. This entry belongs to a study of breast tumors, draining lymph nodes, adjacent tissues. Using its own MiXCR run on the multiplex PCR reads, TCRdb lists one record per CDR3 protein. Of 50,000 to 85,000 distinct CDR3 sequences listed, around two fifths are singletons. With 5 bases clipped from V and 5 bases from J, the junction kept 11 bases outside the gene matches. The CDR3 has 18 residues. The V gene's germline CDR1 is WNHNN and CDR2 SYGVQD (reference sequence). Whole-study results and caveats: Tumor and nontumor repertoires were significantly more similar in luminal-like than in basal-like breast cancer. Tumors had less TCR diversity than lymph nodes, more than nontumor tissue.

The receptor comes from a female donor with breast cancer. Some clones in this sample may be carry-over from other donors' samples. The sequenced sample consisted of breast tumor tissue. V is TRBV10-1 and J is TRBJ2-5, with 16 bases matching TRBD2. CDR3 bases: TGCGCCAGCAGTCACCCCGGGACTAGCGGGAGGGCCGGGGAGACCCAGTACTTC. It codes for CASSHPGTSGRAGETQYF.